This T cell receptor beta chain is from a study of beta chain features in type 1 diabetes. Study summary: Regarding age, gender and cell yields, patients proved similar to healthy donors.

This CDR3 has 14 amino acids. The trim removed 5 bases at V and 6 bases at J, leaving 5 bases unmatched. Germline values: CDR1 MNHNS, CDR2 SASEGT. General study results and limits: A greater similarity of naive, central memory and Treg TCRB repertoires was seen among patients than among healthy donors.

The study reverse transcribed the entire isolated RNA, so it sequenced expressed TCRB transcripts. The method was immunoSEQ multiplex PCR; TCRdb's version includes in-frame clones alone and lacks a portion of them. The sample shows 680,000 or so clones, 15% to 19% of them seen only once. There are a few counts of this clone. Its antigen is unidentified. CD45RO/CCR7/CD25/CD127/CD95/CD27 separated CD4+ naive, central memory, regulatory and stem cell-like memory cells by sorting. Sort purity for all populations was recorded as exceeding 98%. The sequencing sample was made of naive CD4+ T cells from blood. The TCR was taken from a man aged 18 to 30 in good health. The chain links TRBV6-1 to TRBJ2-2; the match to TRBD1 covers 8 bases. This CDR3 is CASSRQGSAGELFF. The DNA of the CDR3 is TGTGCCAGCAGTAGACAGGGGTCGGCCGGGGAGCTGTTTTTT.